The sequence of this T cell receptor (beta chain) was determined in a study of kidney transplant recipient with SARS-CoV-2 infection. Germline V CDR1 and CDR2: WNHNN, SYGVQD (reference sequence). V was pared by 3 bases and J by 3 bases, with 6 bases of the junction left unmatched. The CDR3 length is 15 residues. This clonotype was counted a few times. Because the CDR3 is missing its conserved closing phenylalanine or tryptophan, this is likely a read error. TCRdb itself ran the reads through MiXCR, one entry per CDR3 protein. Altogether some 220,000 distinct CDR3 sequences are present, around 26% being singletons, with the ten largest covering almost 7.5%.

Source: a blood sample, taken at baseline and on day 111 from a kidney transplant recipient. This TCR was sampled from a male patient between 25 and 40 years old who had COVID-19 and was a kidney transplant recipient. Some T cells may possibly be graft donor cells. The gene calls are TRBV10-1 and TRBJ2-5; TRBD1 agrees at 8 bases. The CDR3 loop reads CASSEGQGGKETQYL. In DNA, the CDR3 is TGCGCCAGCAGTGAAGGACAGGGCGGCAAAGAGACCCAGTACCTC.